This TCR beta chain appears in the sequencing data of a study of T cell responses to AZD1222 COVID-19 vaccine (dated by TCRdb to 2020 to 2022). Turning to the overall study: AZD1222 recipients with second doses at about 4 weeks or about 12 weeks were pooled, because spike-specific TCR depth and breadth did not differ between schedules. A total of 233 trial participants underwent TCR sequencing, of whom some 210 received two doses of AZD1222 and some 25 received two doses of the MenACWY control vaccine. Enrollment into the trials was organized by age into subgroups of 18-55, 56-69 and 70-plus years, and those subgroups contained about 160, 30 and 59 TCR-sequenced participants, respectively.

The CDR3 regions of human TCRbeta chains were subjected to immunosequencing. Per the authors' processing: Repertoire TCRs were checked for matches against a reference library of SARS-CoV-2-specific TCRs that had been generated using the MIRA antigen-specificity platform. Breadth was defined as the fraction of unique TCRs that were SARS-CoV-2-associated, and depth was defined as the fraction of total T cells that were SARS-CoV-2-associated. Each spike-specific TCR was assigned to its reactive spike region and to a CD4 or CD8 class using the MIRA data. Log10-transformed breadth and depth values were compared by one-way ANOVA with Sidak's multiple comparisons tests. Not all clones reach the TCRdb copy of this immuneACCESS table, which keeps in-frame sequences only. Checked studies attribute under half of the gap to unresolved V genes and leave the rest unexplained. From that table come the V and J calls and clone size; the DNA was used to work out D and trimming. For this sample there are some 120,000 clones; roughly 89% appear just once. Together, the top ten hold 12% of the sample.

This specimen's time point label, per the study, means: baseline before first vaccination. Vaccinee samples were obtained from the UK trials COV001 and COV002, which included a single-blind randomized controlled phase 2/3 trial of AZD1222 (ChAdOx1 nCoV-19) in healthy adults. For TCRbeta chain sequencing, PBMC samples from trial participants were taken at day 0 and at day 28 after the second dose. At the junction V is shortened by 6 bases and J by 4 bases, with 15 bases in between. Including the terminal cysteine and phenylalanine, the CDR3 comprises 15 residues. The CDR3 DNA has 45 bases and is translated from base 1. The germline V gene (reference sequence) gives CDR1 as LNHDA and CDR2 as SQIVND. This clone was counted only a few times. Its antigen is unknown. No base quality information exists; no much larger clone differs at one position. On the study overall, not on this receptor specifically: In the small 56-69-year group, the increase in depth fell short of significance, most likely because of low power. Conclusions about previously exposed vaccinees were limited because only six AZD1222 recipients were SARS-CoV-2 seropositive at baseline. Reportedly, close to half of the unique spike-specific TCRs recognized epitopes lying outside the regions that are mutated in the B.1.351 and B.1.1.7 variants. Vaccine-associated CD4 TCRs spanned the whole spike protein, with dominant responses in regions 160-218 and 743-854. After two AZD1222 doses, both the breadth and the depth of spike-specific TCRs were significantly higher than at day 0 and than in MenACWY recipients. Most participants were white British and females outnumbered males, and the authors suggested that clonal diversity may have been underestimated. Because no samples from the day 14 peak response were available, repertoires could be characterized only after the peak T cell response.

This clonotype was sampled from an adult in good health. The V and J genes are TRBV19 and TRBJ2-2; TRBD2 is possibly the D segment (5 matching bases). Sequencing was performed on peripheral blood, taken on day 0 of AZD1222 vaccination. The DNA sequence is as follows: TGTGCCAGTAGATTTGGGAGCGTGGGCACCGGGGAGCTGTTTTTT. Its protein reads: CASRFGSVGTGELFF.